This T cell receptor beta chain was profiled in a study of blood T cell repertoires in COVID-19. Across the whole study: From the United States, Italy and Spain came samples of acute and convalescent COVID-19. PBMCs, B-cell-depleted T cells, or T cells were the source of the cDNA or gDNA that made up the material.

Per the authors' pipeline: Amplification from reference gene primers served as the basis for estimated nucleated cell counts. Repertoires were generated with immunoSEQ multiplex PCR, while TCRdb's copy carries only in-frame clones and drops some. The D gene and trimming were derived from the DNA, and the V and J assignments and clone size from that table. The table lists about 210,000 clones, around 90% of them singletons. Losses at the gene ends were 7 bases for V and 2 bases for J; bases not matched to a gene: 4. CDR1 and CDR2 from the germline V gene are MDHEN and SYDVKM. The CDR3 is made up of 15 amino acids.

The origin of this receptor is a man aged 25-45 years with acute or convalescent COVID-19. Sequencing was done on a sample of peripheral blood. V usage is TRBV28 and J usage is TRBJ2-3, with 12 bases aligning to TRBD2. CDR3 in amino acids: CASIRLAGVTDTQYF. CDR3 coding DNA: TGTGCCAGCATTCGACTAGCGGGAGTCACAGATACGCAGTATTTT.